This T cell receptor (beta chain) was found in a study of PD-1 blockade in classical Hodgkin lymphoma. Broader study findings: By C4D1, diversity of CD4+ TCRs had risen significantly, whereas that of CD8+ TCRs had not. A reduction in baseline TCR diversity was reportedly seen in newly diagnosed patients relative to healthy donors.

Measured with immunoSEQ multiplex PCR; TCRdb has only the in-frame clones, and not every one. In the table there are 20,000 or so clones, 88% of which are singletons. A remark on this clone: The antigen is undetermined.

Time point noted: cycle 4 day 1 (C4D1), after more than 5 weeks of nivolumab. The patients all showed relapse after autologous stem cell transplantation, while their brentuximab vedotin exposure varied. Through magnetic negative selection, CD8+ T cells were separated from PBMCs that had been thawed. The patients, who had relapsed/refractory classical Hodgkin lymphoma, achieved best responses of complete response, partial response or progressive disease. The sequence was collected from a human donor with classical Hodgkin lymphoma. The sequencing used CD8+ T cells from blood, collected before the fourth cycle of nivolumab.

Here the CDR3 DNA reads TGCGCCAGCAGTCAGGGAGTTCGGGAGCAGTTCTTC. Translation: CASSQGVREQFF. This chain joins TRBV23-1 and TRBJ2-1; D might be TRBD2 (5 bases). TRBV23-1 is sorted into the ORF group, with uncertain function. The V end was cut by 3 bases, the J end by 10 bases, with 10 bases between. The CDR3 covers 12 residues.